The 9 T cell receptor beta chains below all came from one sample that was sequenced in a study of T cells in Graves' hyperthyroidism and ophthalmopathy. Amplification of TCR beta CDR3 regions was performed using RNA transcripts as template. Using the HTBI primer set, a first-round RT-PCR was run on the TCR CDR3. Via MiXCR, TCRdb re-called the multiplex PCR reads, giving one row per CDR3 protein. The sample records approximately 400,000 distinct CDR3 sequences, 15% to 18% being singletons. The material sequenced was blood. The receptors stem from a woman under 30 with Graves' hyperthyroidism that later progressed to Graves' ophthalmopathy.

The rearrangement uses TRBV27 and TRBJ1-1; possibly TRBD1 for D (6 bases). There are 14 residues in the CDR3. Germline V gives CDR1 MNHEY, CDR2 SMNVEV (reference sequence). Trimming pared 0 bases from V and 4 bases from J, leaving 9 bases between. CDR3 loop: CASSLSSGATEAFF. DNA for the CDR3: TGTGCCAGCAGTTTATCGTCAGGGGCCACTGAAGCTTTCTTT.

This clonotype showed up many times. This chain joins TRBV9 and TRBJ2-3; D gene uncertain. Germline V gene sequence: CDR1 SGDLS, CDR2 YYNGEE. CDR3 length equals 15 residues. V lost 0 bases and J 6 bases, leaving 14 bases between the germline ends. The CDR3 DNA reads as TGTGCCAGCAGCGTAGGCGCCAGCAGGAGTGATACGCAGTATTTT. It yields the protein CASSVGASRSDTQYF.

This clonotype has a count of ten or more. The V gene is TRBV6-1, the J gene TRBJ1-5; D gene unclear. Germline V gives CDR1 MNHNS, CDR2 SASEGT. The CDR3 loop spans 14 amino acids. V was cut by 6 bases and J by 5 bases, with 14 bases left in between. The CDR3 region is CASRLRPVDQPQHF. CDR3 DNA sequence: TGTGCCAGCAGGTTAAGACCGGTCGATCAGCCCCAGCATTTT.

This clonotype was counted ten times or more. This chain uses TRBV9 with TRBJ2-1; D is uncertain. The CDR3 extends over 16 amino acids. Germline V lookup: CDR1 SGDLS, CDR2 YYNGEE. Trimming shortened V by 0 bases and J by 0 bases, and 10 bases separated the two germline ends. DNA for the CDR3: TGTGCCAGCAGCGTAGCTTCGCGCTCCTCCTACAATGAGCAGTTCTTC. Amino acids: CASSVASRSSYNEQFF.

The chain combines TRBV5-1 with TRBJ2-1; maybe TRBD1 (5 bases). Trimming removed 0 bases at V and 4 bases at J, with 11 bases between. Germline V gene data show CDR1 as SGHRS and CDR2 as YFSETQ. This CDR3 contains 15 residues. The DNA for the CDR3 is TGCGCCAGCAGCTTGGGGGGCGAGACTTACAATGAGCAGTTCTTC. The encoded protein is CASSLGGETYNEQFF.

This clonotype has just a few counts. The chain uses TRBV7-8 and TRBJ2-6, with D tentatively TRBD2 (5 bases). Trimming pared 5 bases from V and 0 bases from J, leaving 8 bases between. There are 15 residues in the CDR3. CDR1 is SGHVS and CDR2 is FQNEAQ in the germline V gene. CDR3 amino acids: CASSTGNSGANVLTF. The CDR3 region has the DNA TGTGCCAGCAGCACCGGGAACTCTGGGGCCAACGTCCTGACTTTC.

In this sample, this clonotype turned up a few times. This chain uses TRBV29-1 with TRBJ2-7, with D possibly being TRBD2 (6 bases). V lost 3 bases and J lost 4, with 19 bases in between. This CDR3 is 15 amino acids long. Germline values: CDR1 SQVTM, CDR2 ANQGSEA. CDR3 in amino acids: CSVEISGEAGYEQYF. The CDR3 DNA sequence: TGCAGCGTTGAGATCTCGGGAGAGGCGGGTTACGAGCAGTACTTC.

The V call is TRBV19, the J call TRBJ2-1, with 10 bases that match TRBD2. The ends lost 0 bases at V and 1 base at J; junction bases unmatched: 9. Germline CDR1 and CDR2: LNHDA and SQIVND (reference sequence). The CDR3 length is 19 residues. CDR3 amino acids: CASSIDLAGAPTSYNEQFF. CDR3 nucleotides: TGTGCCAGTAGTATAGATCTAGCGGGAGCTCCGACTTCCTACAATGAGCAGTTCTTC.

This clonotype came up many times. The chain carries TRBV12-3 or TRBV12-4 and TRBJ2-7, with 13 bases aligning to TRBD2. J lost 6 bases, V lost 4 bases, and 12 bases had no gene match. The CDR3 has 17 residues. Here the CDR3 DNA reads TGTGCCAGCAGTTCCTATTGGACTAGCGGGAGCTTAGCCGAGCAGTACTTC. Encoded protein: CASSSYWTSGSLAEQYF.